This record covers a single T cell receptor (beta chain). Its antigen remains unidentified. An end of the junction differs from the germline gene, which may be a read error. The sample originates from a study of shared clonotypes between healthy human individuals. Study-level points and caveats: In general, naive subsets displayed greater estimated richness than memory subsets did. Among non-shared clonotypes, generation probabilities were lower than among those shared by all four donors.

Into CD45RA+ naive and CD45RA-negative memory subsets, the CD4+ cells were split. TCRdb keeps only in-frame clones here, not all; method: immunoSEQ multiplex PCR. The sample has millions of clones, 90% to 95% seen once. This TCR came from a man between 18 and 29 years old in good health. Some clones in this sample may be carry-over from other donors' samples. Sequencing was done on a sample of naive CD4+ T cells from PBMCs. As to subset: CD45RA+ positively selected.

DNA for the CDR3: TGCAGCGTGGAAGGAAGGGTAGCCGGAACAACCTACGAGCAGTACTTC. Amino acid sequence: CSVEGRVAGTTYEQYF. The chain recombines TRBV29-1 with TRBJ2-7; D is undetermined. The germline CDR1 and CDR2 sequences are SQVTM and ANQGSEA. This CDR3 comprises 16 residues.